Following are 20 T cell receptor beta chains from one sample sequenced in a study of blood T cell repertoires in COVID-19. Sequencing used immunoSEQ multiplex PCR; TCRdb keeps in-frame clones, though not all of them. The sample lists under 450,000 clones; over 65% were seen once. Sequenced sample: peripheral blood. Receptor source: a human donor with acute or convalescent COVID-19. The donor label of this sample is uncertain.

This clone was counted a single time. V and J are TRBV5-5 and TRBJ1-2; no reliable D call. Germline V gene sequence: CDR1 SGHKS, CDR2 YYEKEE (reference sequence). Trimming shortened V by 0 bases and J by 7 bases, and 10 bases separated the two germline ends. The CDR3 sequence is 13 residues long. The CDR3 DNA is TGTGCCAGCAGCTTGGCACGGAGTGGTGGCTACACCTTC. Protein product: CASSLARSGGYTF.

This chain uses TRBV7-6 with TRBJ2-1, with 7 bases fitting TRBD1. Germline V lookup: CDR1 SGHVS, CDR2 FNYEAQ. The junction had 13 bases not matched to a gene; V was cut back by 1 base and J by 4 bases. The CDR3 spans 18 residues. In DNA form, the CDR3 reads TGTGCCAGCAGCTTAGAATTGACGGTCGCAGGGGGATACAATGAGCAGTTCTTC. Translation: CASSLELTVAGGYNEQFF.

The chain links TRBV2 to TRBJ2-7; D may be TRBD2 (6 bases). CDR1 is SNHLY and CDR2 is FYNNEI in the germline V gene. Deletions cut 3 bases from V and 7 bases from J, with 13 bases between. This CDR3 is built from 13 residues. CDR3 DNA sequence: TGTGCCAGCAGTGATATCAGGGCGGGGGAGCAGTACTTC. This codes for CASSDIRAGEQYF.

This clone was recorded only once. This chain uses TRBV20-1 with TRBJ1-1; 7 bases line up with TRBD1. V shed 3 bases and J 0 bases; nucleotides not matched to a gene: 4. The CDR3 sequence is 14 residues long. In germline, CDR1 is DFQATT, CDR2 SNEGSKA (reference sequence). CDR3 DNA: TGCAGTGCTAGTAGGGGGCCAGTGAACACTGAAGCTTTCTTT. Translating gives CSASRGPVNTEAFF.

V usage is TRBV11-3 and J usage is TRBJ2-3; 9 nucleotides align to TRBD1. V dropped 5 bases and J dropped 3; count of bases not matched to a gene: 6. The CDR3 loop spans 15 amino acids. Germline V gene data show CDR1 as SGHNT and CDR2 as YENEEA. DNA of the CDR3: TGTGCCAGCAGCGCCGGACAGGGGTGGACAGATACGCAGTATTTT. Protein sequence: CASSAGQGWTDTQYF.

This chain uses TRBV19 with TRBJ2-7; possible D gene TRBD1, 5 bases. With 5 bases removed from V and 0 bases from J, the gap between germline ends came to 5 bases. Germline V gene data show CDR1 as LNHDA and CDR2 as SQIVND (reference sequence). The CDR3 is 12 amino acids. CDR3 protein: CASSDSSYEQYF. Here the CDR3 DNA reads TGTGCCAGTAGTGACAGCTCCTACGAGCAGTACTTC.

This clone was detected many times. The genes are TRBV30 and TRBJ1-1, with a possible D match to TRBD1 (6 bases). V lost 0 bases and J 4 bases, leaving 15 bases between the germline ends. Germline values: CDR1 GTSNPN, CDR2 SVGIG (reference sequence). The CDR3 length is 15 residues. The CDR3 nucleotides are TGTGCCTGGAGTGTCCGGGGGGCTACTGGCACTGAAGCTTTCTTT. Translation: CAWSVRGATGTEAFF.

The gene calls are TRBV7-9 and TRBJ1-1, with 7 bases fitting TRBD1. The ends lost 5 bases at V and 7 bases at J; junction bases unmatched: 4. Germline CDR1 reads SEHNR; CDR2 reads FQNEAQ (reference sequence). This CDR3 is built from 12 residues. The CDR3 sequence is CASSIQGGEAFF. In DNA form, the CDR3 reads TGTGCCAGCAGCATCCAGGGGGGTGAAGCTTTCTTT.

The chain uses TRBV19 and TRBJ1-2, with a tentative D call TRBD1 (6 bases). This CDR3 has 14 amino acids. Trimming took 5 bases from V and 4 from J, leaving 14 bases between them. Per germline, CDR1 LNHDA and CDR2 SQIVND (reference sequence). The CDR3 DNA is TGTGCCAGTAGTGCCCTGGACAGCTTCTATGGCTACACCTTC. Protein product: CASSALDSFYGYTF.

The rearrangement joins TRBV5-1 to TRBJ1-2; TRBD1 might be the D (6 bases). Trimming pared 2 bases from V and 3 bases from J, leaving 11 bases between. In germline, CDR1 is SGHRS, CDR2 YFSETQ. The CDR3 contains 14 residues. CDR3 in amino acids: CASSFGGGYYGYTF. The CDR3 DNA sequence: TGCGCCAGCAGCTTTGGTGGGGGCTACTATGGCTACACCTTC.

This clone was recorded only once. The V call is TRBV30, the J call TRBJ2-1, with 10 bases matching TRBD2. J was trimmed by 2 bases and V by 1 base; bases with no gene match: 2. This CDR3 spans 15 amino acids. The germline V gene has CDR1 GTSNPN and CDR2 SVGIG (reference sequence). CDR3 sequence: CAWSGTSGAYNEQFF. In DNA, the CDR3 is TGTGCCTGGAGTGGTACTAGCGGGGCCTACAATGAGCAGTTCTTC.

The rearrangement joins TRBV6-5 to TRBJ1-5; 10 nucleotides match TRBD1. This CDR3 contains 13 residues. With 7 bases clipped from V and 7 bases from J, the junction kept 4 bases outside the gene matches. The germline V gene encodes CDR1 MNHEY and CDR2 SVGAGI. CDR3: CASIPGQGQPQHF. For the CDR3, the DNA is TGTGCCAGCATCCCGGGACAGGGGCAGCCCCAGCATTTT.

The J gene is TRBJ2-2, the V gene TRBV6-5; D is ambiguous. There are 14 residues in the CDR3. In germline, CDR1 is MNHEY, CDR2 SVGAGI. V lost 2 bases, J lost 5 bases, and 9 bases lay in between. CDR3 protein: CASSYNTGTGELFF. CDR3 in DNA: TGTGCCAGCAGTTACAATACCGGGACCGGGGAGCTGTTTTTT.

The CDR3 loop is CASSQYPGQPDSPLHF. In nucleotides, the CDR3 is TGTGCCAGCAGCCAGTATCCGGGACAGCCAGATTCACCCCTCCACTTT. V gene TRBV3-1 (or the pseudogene TRBV3-2) combines with J gene TRBJ1-6; 7 bases fit TRBD1. This CDR3 contains 16 residues. Trimming removed 3 bases from V and 8 bases from J; junction bases left unmatched: 10. Germline V gene data show CDR1 as LGHDT and CDR2 as YNNKEL (reference sequence).

The V gene is TRBV9, the J gene TRBJ2-2, with D unclear. The CDR3 contains 14 residues. Germline loops: CDR1 SGDLS, CDR2 YYNGEE. V lost 0 bases, J lost 2 bases, and 5 bases lay in between. CDR3 coding DNA: TGTGCCAGCAGCGTAGCCAGAAACACCGGGGAGCTGTTTTTT. It is translated as CASSVARNTGELFF.

V and J are TRBV7-9 and TRBJ1-1, with D unclear. The germline gives CDR1 SEHNR, CDR2 FQNEAQ (reference sequence). V lost 7 bases to trimming and J lost 3 bases, with 12 bases between them. This CDR3 region has 13 residues. CDR3 nucleotides: TGTGCCAGCATCGGGGAAAGGTACACTGAAGCTTTCTTT. Its translation: CASIGERYTEAFF.

The J gene is TRBJ1-1, the V gene TRBV15, with D perhaps matching TRBD1 (5 bases). V lost 0 bases to trimming and J lost 9 bases, with 17 bases between them. The CDR3 has 15 amino acids. The germline V gene encodes CDR1 LNHNV and CDR2 YYDKDF (reference sequence). The DNA of the CDR3 is TGTGCCACCAGCAGAGATGCTTCGATGGGGCCTCAAGCTTTCTTT. This translates into CATSRDASMGPQAFF. Looking up the rest from reference TRBV15 and TRBJ1-1 gives the full variable domain: DAMVIQNPRYQVTQFGKPVTLSCSQTLNHNVMYWYQQKSSQAPKLLFHYYDKDFNNEADTPDNFQSRRPNTSFCFLDIRSPGLGDTAMYLCATSRDASMGPQAFFGQGTRLTVV.

The CDR3 DNA is TGTGCCAGCTCACCTCAGCGCCAGGGCAATGAGCAGTTCTTC. Translating gives CASSPQRQGNEQFF. The chain joins TRBV18 to TRBJ2-1, with D tentatively TRBD1 (5 bases). Trimming cost V 3 bases and J 6 bases, with 12 bases left between them. CDR1 is KGHSH, CDR2 LQKENI, per germline. The CDR3 is 14 amino acids.

Comment on this clone: This specimen includes other DNA sequences encoding the same CDR3. This chain connects TRBV25-1 to TRBJ1-2, with 8 bases matching TRBD1. The germline gives CDR1 MGHDK, CDR2 SYGVNS. V gave up 2 bases and J gave up 4 bases; unmatched junction bases: 0. The CDR3 covers 13 residues. The CDR3 spells CASSEQGAYGYTF. CDR3 sequence (DNA): TGTGCCAGCAGTGAACAGGGGGCCTATGGCTACACCTTC.

The J gene is TRBJ2-1, the V gene TRBV4-2; 9 nucleotides line up with TRBD1. From germline, CDR1 is LGHNA and CDR2 YNFKEQ. V was pared by 4 bases and J by 5 bases, with 6 bases of the junction left unmatched. The CDR3 totals 15 residues. CDR3 DNA: TGTGCCAGCAGCCGAACGGGACAGGGCAACAATGAGCAGTTCTTC. It is translated as CASSRTGQGNNEQFF.